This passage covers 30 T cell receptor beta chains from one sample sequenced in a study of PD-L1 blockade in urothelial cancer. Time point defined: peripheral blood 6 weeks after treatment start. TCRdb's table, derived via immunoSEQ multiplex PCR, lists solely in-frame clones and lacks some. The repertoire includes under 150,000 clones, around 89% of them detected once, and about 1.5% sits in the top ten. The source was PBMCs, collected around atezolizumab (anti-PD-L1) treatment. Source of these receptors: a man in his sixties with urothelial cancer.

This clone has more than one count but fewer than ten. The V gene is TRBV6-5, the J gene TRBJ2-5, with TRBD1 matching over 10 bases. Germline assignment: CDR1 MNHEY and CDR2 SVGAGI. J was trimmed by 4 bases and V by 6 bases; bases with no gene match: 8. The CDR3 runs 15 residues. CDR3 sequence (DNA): TGTGCCAGCAGCCCAGTAGGGACAGGGGTAGAGACCCAGTACTTC. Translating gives CASSPVGTGVETQYF.

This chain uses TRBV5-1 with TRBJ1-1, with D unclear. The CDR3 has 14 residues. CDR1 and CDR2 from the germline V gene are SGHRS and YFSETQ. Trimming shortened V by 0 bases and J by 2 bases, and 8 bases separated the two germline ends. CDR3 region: CASSLGPGNTEAFF. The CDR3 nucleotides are TGCGCCAGCAGCTTGGGGCCGGGAAACACTGAAGCTTTCTTT.

DNA of the CDR3: TGTGCCAGCAGCAAGGGACTAGCGGCGGCAGATACGCAGTATTTT. This encodes CASSKGLAAADTQYF. The gene calls are TRBV7-9 and TRBJ2-3; 11 bases are shared with TRBD2. From germline, CDR1 is SEHNR and CDR2 FQNEAQ (reference sequence). V dropped 5 bases and J dropped 4; count of bases not matched to a gene: 5. This CDR3 region has 15 residues. Looking up the rest from reference TRBV7-9 and TRBJ2-3 gives the full variable domain: DTGVSQNPRHKITKRGQNVTFRCDPISEHNRLYWYRQTLGQGPEFLTYFQNEAQLEKSRLLSDRFSAERPKGSFSTLEIQRTEQGDSAMYLCASSKGLAAADTQYFGPGTRLTVL.

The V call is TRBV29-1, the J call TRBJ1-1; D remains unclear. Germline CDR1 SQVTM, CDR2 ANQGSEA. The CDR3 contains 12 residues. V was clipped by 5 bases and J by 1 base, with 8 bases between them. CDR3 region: CSVLPGNTEAFF. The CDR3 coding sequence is TGCAGCGTTCTACCCGGGAACACTGAAGCTTTCTTT.

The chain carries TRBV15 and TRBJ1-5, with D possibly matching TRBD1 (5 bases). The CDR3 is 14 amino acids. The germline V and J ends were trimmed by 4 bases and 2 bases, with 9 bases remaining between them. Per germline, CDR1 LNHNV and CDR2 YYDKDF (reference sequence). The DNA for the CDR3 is TGTGCCACCAGCAAGGGGTATGGCAATCAGCCCCAGCATTTT. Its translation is CATSKGYGNQPQHF.

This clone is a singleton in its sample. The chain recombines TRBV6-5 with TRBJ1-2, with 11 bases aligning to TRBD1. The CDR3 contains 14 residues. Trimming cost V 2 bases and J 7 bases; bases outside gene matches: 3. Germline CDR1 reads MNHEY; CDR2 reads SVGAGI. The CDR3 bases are TGTGCCAGCAGTTACCTGGACAGGGGGCTTGGCTACACCTTC. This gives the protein CASSYLDRGLGYTF.

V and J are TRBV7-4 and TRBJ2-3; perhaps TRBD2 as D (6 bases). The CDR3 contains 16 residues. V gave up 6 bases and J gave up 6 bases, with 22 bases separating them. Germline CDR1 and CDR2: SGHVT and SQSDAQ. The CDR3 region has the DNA TGTGCCAGCAGGTCCGGGCGGGGTTTAAACCAGGATACGCAGTATTTT. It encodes CASRSGRGLNQDTQYF.

The DNA for the CDR3 is TGCGCCAGCAGCGAAATCGGACTAGCGGGGGGGACTGAGCAGTTCTTC. Translated: CASSEIGLAGGTEQFF. The V and J genes are TRBV10-2 and TRBJ2-1; 15 bases line up with TRBD2. The J segment lost 9 bases and the V segment lost 6 bases, leaving 9 bases of the junction unmatched. Germline V gene data show CDR1 as WSHSY and CDR2 as SAAADI. The CDR3 extends over 16 amino acids.

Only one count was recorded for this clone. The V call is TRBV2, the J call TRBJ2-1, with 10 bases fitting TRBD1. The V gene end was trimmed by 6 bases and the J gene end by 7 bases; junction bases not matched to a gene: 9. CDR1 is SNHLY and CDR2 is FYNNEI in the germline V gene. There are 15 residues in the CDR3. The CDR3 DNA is TGTGCCAGCAGAGTGGGACAGGGGATAGGAAATGAGCAGTTCTTC. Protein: CASRVGQGIGNEQFF.

CDR3 protein: CASRLRQGTTGELFF. The CDR3 DNA sequence: TGTGCCAGCAGATTGCGCCAGGGAACCACCGGGGAGCTGTTTTTT. This sequence joins TRBV2 and TRBJ2-2; maybe TRBD1 (5 bases). Trimming removed 6 bases from V and 4 bases from J, with 15 bases in between. CDR3 length: 15 amino acids. Germline CDR1 is SNHLY and CDR2 is FYNNEI.

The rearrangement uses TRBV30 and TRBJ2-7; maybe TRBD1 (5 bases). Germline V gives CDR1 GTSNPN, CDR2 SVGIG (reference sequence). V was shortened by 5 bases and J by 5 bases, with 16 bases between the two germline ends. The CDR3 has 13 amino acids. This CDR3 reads CAWAGQGFDEQYF. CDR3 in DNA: TGTGCCTGGGCAGGGCAGGGCTTCGACGAGCAGTACTTC.

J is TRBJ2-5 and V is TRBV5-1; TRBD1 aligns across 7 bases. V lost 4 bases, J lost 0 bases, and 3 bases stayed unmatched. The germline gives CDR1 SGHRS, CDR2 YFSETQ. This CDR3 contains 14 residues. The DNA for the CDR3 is TGCGCCAGCAGCCCGGACAGGTACCAAGAGACCCAGTACTTC. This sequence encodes CASSPDRYQETQYF.

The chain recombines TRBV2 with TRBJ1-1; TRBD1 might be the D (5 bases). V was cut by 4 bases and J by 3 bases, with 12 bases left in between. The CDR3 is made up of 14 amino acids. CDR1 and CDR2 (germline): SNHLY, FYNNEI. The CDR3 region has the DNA TGTGCCAGCAGTGGGGGCAGCAGAGACACTGAAGCTTTCTTT. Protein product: CASSGGSRDTEAFF.

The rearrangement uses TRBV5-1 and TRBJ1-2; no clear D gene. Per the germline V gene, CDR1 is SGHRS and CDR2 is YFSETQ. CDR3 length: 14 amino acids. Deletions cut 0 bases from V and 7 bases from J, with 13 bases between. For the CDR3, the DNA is TGCGCCAGCAGCTTGGCCTCGGGTTCCAGTGGCTACACCTTC. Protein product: CASSLASGSSGYTF.

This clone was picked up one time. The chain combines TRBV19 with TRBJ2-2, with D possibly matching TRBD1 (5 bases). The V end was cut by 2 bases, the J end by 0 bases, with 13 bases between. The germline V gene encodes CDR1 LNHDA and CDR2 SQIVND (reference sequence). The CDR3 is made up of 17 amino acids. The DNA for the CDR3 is TGTGCCAGTAGTATATACCCTGGCAGGGCGAACACCGGGGAGCTGTTTTTT. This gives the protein CASSIYPGRANTGELFF.

This CDR3 reads CASSLGGRYSPLHF. CDR3 coding DNA: TGTGCCAGCAGCTTAGGTGGCAGGTATTCACCCCTCCACTTT. The gene calls are TRBV7-9 and TRBJ1-6; D remains ambiguous. V lost 1 base and J 8 bases, leaving 9 bases between the germline ends. Germline V gene lookup returns CDR1 SEHNR and CDR2 FQNEAQ (reference sequence). This CDR3 contains 14 residues.

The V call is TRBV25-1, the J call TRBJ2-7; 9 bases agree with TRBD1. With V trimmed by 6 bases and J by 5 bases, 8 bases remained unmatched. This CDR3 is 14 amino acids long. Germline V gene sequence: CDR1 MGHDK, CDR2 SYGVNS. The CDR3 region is CASSDRGIGDEQYF. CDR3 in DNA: TGTGCCAGCAGCGACAGGGGGATAGGGGACGAGCAGTACTTC.

CDR3 nucleotide sequence: TGCGCCAGCAGCCAAGAATCGGTTGCGGTTGGGAATGAGCAGTTCTTC. Its protein is CASSQESVAVGNEQFF. The genes are TRBV4-3 and TRBJ2-1; D not resolved. The CDR3 runs 16 residues. V lost 0 bases, J lost 7 bases, and 16 bases lay in between. From germline, CDR1 is LGHNA and CDR2 YSLEER.

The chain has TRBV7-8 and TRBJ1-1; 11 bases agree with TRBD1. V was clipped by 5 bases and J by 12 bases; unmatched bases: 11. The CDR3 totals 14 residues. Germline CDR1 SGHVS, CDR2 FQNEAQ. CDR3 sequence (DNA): TGTGCCAGCAGCGAAATCCCCGGGACAGGGGGATCTTTCTTT. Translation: CASSEIPGTGGSFF.

The CDR3 sequence: CAGGGGGTDTQYF. CDR3 nucleotides: TGTGCCGGGGGGGGAGGGGGCACAGATACGCAGTATTTT. The V call is TRBV7-9, the J call TRBJ2-3; 7 positions agree with TRBD2. With 11 bases clipped from V and 1 base from J, the junction kept 6 bases outside the gene matches. Per germline, CDR1 SEHNR and CDR2 FQNEAQ (reference sequence). The CDR3 has 13 amino acids.

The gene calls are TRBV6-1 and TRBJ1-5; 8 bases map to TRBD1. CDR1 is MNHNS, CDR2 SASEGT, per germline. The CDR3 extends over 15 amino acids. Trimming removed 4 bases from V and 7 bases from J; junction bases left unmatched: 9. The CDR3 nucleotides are TGTGCCAGCAGTGCTACCCAGGGGGCATTACAGCCCCAGCATTTT. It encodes CASSATQGALQPQHF.

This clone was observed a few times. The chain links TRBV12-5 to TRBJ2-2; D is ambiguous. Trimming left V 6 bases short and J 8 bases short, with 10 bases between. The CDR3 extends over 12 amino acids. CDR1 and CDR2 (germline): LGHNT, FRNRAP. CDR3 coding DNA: TGTGCTAGTGGGCATTTGGAGGGGGAGCTGTTTTTT. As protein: CASGHLEGELFF.

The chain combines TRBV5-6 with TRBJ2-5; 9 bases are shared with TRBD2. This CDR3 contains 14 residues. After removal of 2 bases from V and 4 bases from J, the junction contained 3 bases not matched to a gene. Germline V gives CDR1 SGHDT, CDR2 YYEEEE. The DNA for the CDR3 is TGTGCCAGCAGCTTACTTAGCGGGGGAGAGACCCAGTACTTC. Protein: CASSLLSGGETQYF.

CDR3 in DNA: TGTGCCAGTAGTTCCCAGGGGGCTAGCACAGATACGCAGTATTTT. Translated: CASSSQGASTDTQYF. The chain recombines TRBV19 with TRBJ2-3, with 8 bases identical to TRBD1. V lost 5 bases and J lost 0; bases outside the gene matches: 4. CDR3 length equals 15 residues. The germline V gene has CDR1 LNHDA and CDR2 SQIVND (reference sequence). Drawing the rest from reference TRBV19 and TRBJ2-3, the complete variable domain is DGGITQSPKYLFRKEGQNVTLSCEQNLNHDAMYWYRQDPGQGLRLIYYSQIVNDFQKGDIAEGYSVSREKKESFPLTVTSAQKNPTAFYLCASSSQGASTDTQYFGPGTRLTVL.

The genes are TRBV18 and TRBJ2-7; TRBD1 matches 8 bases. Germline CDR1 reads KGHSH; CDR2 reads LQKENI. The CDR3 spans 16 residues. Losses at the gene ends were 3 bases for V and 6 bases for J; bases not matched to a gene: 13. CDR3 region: CASSPPLGQERSEQYF. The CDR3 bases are TGTGCCAGCTCACCCCCCCTGGGACAGGAGAGAAGCGAGCAGTACTTC. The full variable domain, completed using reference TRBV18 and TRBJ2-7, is NAGVMQNPRHLVRRRGQEARLRCSPMKGHSHVYWYRQLPEEGLKFMVYLQKENIIDESGMPKERFSAEFPKEGPSILRIQQVVRGDSAAYFCASSPPLGQERSEQYFGPGTRLTVT.

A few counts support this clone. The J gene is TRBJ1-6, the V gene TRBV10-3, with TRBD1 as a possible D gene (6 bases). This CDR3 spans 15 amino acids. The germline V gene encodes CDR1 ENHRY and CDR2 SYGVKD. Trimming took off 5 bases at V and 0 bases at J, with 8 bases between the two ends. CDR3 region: CAISTGSSYNSPLHF. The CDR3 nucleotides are TGTGCCATCAGTACAGGGAGCTCCTATAATTCACCCCTCCACTTT.

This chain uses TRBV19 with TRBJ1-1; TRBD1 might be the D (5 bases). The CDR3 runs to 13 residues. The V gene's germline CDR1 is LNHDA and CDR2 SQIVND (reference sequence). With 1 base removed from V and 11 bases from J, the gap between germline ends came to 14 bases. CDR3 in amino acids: CASSIVDPPGAFF. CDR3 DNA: TGTGCCAGTAGTATAGTTGACCCGCCAGGGGCTTTCTTT. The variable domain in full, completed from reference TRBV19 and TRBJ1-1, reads DGGITQSPKYLFRKEGQNVTLSCEQNLNHDAMYWYRQDPGQGLRLIYYSQIVNDFQKGDIAEGYSVSREKKESFPLTVTSAQKNPTAFYLCASSIVDPPGAFFGQGTRLTVV.

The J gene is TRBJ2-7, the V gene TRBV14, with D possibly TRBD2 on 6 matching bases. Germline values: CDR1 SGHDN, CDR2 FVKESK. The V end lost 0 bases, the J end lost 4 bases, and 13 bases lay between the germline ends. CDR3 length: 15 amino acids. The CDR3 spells CASSQEWAGIYEQYF. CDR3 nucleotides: TGTGCCAGCAGCCAAGAGTGGGCGGGGATTTACGAGCAGTACTTC.

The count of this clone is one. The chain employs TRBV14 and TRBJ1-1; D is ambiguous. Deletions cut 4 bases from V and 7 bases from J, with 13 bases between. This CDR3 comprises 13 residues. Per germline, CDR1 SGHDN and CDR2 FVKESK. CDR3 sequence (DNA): TGTGCCAGCAGCCCCGTCCGTAGAAGTGAAGCTTTCTTT. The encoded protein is CASSPVRRSEAFF.

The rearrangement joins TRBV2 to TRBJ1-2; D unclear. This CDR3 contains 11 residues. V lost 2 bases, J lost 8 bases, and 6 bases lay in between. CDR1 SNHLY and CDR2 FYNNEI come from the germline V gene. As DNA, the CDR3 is TGTGCCAGCAGTGAATTGCGCGGCTACACCTTC. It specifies CASSELRGYTF.